This T cell receptor beta chain was sequenced during a study of shared clonotypes between healthy human individuals. Whole-study results and caveats: Across a handful of donors, naive CD4 shared roughly 5%, naive CD8 around 4%, memory CD4 roughly 2.1%, memory CD8 over 0.3%.

V shed 4 bases and J 2 bases; nucleotides not matched to a gene: 7. This CDR3 has 15 amino acids. Germline lookup yields CDR1 SGHDN and CDR2 FVKESK. About this clone itself: The antigen remains undetermined.

For every subset, genomic DNA was evenly distributed across several immunoSEQ plates. The repertoire was sequenced with immunoSEQ multiplex PCR; TCRdb's copy has only in-frame clones and lacks some. This repertoire shows around 2.5 million clones, roughly 93% found once; its top ten account for 0.36%. The chain recombines TRBV14 with TRBJ1-2; 7 nucleotides agree with TRBD1. This receptor was obtained from a man between 18 and 35 years old in good health. Some clones in this sample may be carry-over from other donors' samples. The sample was naive CD4+ T cells from PBMCs. As for subset: CD45RA+ positively selected. The CDR3 sequence: CASSPPGQKNYGYTF. The CDR3, as DNA: TGTGCCAGCAGCCCACCGGGACAGAAAAACTATGGCTACACCTTC.